The sequence of this T cell receptor (beta chain) was determined in a study of T cells in Graves' hyperthyroidism and ophthalmopathy. Study-wide context: Sampling of peripheral blood happened at initial diagnosis, prior to any treatment.

This clonotype was seen a handful of times. Its antigen remains unidentified. Using RNA transcripts as the source, TCR beta CDR3 regions were amplified. A first-round RT-PCR of the TCR CDR3 used the HTBI primer set. TCRdb re-analysed the multiplex PCR reads in MiXCR, keeping a single row per CDR3 protein. The sample holds approximately 40,000 distinct CDR3 sequences, around 56% seen once. Broader study findings: Most thyroid clonotypes expanded above 0.001 were also detected in blood.

This CDR3 region has 16 residues. Germline loops: CDR1 KGHSH, CDR2 LQKENI. The J segment lost 7 bases and the V segment lost 2 bases, leaving 11 bases of the junction unmatched. Lactation, pregnancy, other autoimmune disease or uncontrolled infection led to exclusion of patients. Fresh peripheral blood, roughly 10 ml of it, supplied the PBMCs. This chain uses TRBV18 with TRBJ2-1; 7 bases match TRBD2. This TCR was sampled from a man in his forties or fifties with Graves' ophthalmopathy. The sample consisted of blood. CDR3 coding DNA: TGTGCCAGCTCACCAGAAGGGGCGGGAGCGAGGAATGAGCAGTTCTTC. It specifies CASSPEGAGARNEQFF.